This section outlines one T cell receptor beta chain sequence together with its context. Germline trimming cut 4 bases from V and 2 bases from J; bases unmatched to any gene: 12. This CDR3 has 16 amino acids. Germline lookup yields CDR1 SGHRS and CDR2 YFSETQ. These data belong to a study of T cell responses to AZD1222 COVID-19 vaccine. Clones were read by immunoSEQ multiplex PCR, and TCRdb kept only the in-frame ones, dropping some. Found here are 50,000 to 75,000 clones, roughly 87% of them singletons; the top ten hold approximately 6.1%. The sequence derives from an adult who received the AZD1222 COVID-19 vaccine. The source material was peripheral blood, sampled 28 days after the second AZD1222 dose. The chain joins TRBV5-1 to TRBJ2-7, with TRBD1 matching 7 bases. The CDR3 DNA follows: TGCGCCAGCAGCGTGGACATGGACAGGAGTCCCTACGAGCAGTACTTC. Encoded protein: CASSVDMDRSPYEQYF. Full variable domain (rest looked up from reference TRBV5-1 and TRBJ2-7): KAGVTQTPRYLIKTRGQQVTLSCSPISGHRSVSWYQQTPGQGLQFLFEYFSETQRNKGNFPGRFSGRQFSNSRSEMNVSTLELGDSALYLCASSVDMDRSPYEQYFGPGTRLTVT.